A selection of T cell receptor beta chains follows, all from one sample in a study of vaccination effects on CD4 cells after COVID-19. No antigens are known for them. Libraries were prepared by immunoSEQ multiplex PCR; TCRdb keeps only in-frame clonotypes and omits some of them. Of about 71,000 clones detected, less than 85% appear once; the ten largest clones hold 2.4%. Here the sequenced sample was CD4+ T cells from PBMCs cultured without peptide, taken after COVID-19 vaccination. Receptors originate from a human donor who received a COVID-19 vaccine. The CDR3 runs from the conserved cysteine through the conserved F or W. A D gene is named only where the DNA matches it firmly. Not all rows give a size; the values are once, few, many and, for expanded clones, a class.

J gene: TRBJ2-2
V gene: TRBV7-2
clone size: few
D gene: -
CDR3 protein: CASSFVGVSSGELFF
CDR3 DNA: TGTGCCAGCAGCTTCGTTGGGGTTTCTTCCGGGGAGCTGTTTTTT

J gene: TRBJ1-3
V gene: TRBV7-3
clone size: -
D gene: TRBD1
CDR3 protein: CASSAGTATGNTIYF
CDR3 DNA: TGTGCCAGCAGCGCCGGGACAGCCACTGGAAACACCATATATTTT

J gene: TRBJ1-2
V gene: TRBV4-1
clone size: once
D gene: TRBD1
CDR3 protein: CASSPRGLDGYTF
CDR3 DNA: TGCGCCAGCAGCCCCAGGGGGCTAGATGGCTACACCTTC

J gene: TRBJ1-5
V gene: TRBV7-2
clone size: -
D gene: TRBD1
CDR3 protein: CASSSHGTGNNQPQHF
CDR3 DNA: TGTGCCAGCAGCTCCCACGGGACAGGGAACAATCAGCCCCAGCATTTT

J gene: TRBJ1-2
V gene: TRBV7-2
clone size: -
D gene: TRBD1
CDR3 protein: CASSADREGYGYTF
CDR3 DNA: TGTGCCAGCAGCGCCGACAGGGAGGGCTATGGCTACACCTTC

J gene: TRBJ2-5
V gene: TRBV6-5
clone size: -
D gene: TRBD1
CDR3 protein: CASRLTGGRETQYF
CDR3 DNA: TGTGCCAGCAGATTGACAGGGGGACGAGAGACCCAGTACTTC

J gene: TRBJ1-5
V gene: TRBV5-1
clone size: -
D gene: TRBD1
CDR3 protein: CASSRQGDQPQHF
CDR3 DNA: TGCGCCAGCAGCCGACAGGGGGATCAGCCCCAGCATTTT

J gene: TRBJ1-1
V gene: TRBV10-2
clone size: -
D gene: -
CDR3 protein: CASKSTTGYTEAFF
CDR3 DNA: TGCGCCAGCAAATCCACTACAGGGTACACTGAAGCTTTCTTT

J gene: TRBJ2-1
V gene: TRBV5-1
clone size: -
D gene: TRBD1
CDR3 protein: CASSLGQDYNEQFF
CDR3 DNA: TGCGCCAGCAGTCTGGGACAGGACTACAATGAGCAGTTCTTC

J gene: TRBJ2-5
V gene: TRBV28
clone size: -
D gene: -
CDR3 protein: CASRTYRSAQYF
CDR3 DNA: TGTGCCAGCAGGACCTACCGTTCGGCCCAGTACTTC

J gene: TRBJ2-4
V gene: TRBV19
clone size: -
D gene: TRBD1
CDR3 protein: CASSKRQGSLNIQYF
CDR3 DNA: TGTGCCAGTAGTAAACGACAGGGCTCCCTAAACATTCAGTACTTC

J gene: TRBJ1-1
V gene: TRBV7-3
clone size: -
D gene: TRBD1
CDR3 protein: CASSPGGAQGTEAFF
CDR3 DNA: TGTGCCAGCAGTCCAGGGGGCGCCCAGGGCACTGAAGCTTTCTTT

J gene: TRBJ2-5
V gene: TRBV18
clone size: -
D gene: TRBD1
CDR3 protein: CASSLGQKETQYF
CDR3 DNA: TGTGCCAGCTCACTGGGACAGAAGGAGACCCAGTACTTC

J gene: TRBJ2-1
V gene: TRBV7-3
clone size: -
D gene: TRBD1
CDR3 protein: CASSRGTGAYNEQFF
CDR3 DNA: TGTGCCAGCAGCCGGGGGACAGGGGCCTACAATGAGCAGTTCTTC

J gene: TRBJ2-1
V gene: TRBV9
clone size: -
D gene: TRBD2
CDR3 protein: CASSVHSGGAGEQFF
CDR3 DNA: TGTGCCAGCAGCGTACACAGCGGGGGGGCTGGTGAGCAGTTCTTC

J gene: TRBJ2-3
V gene: TRBV6-5
clone size: -
D gene: TRBD1
CDR3 protein: CASRAGGTDTQYF
CDR3 DNA: TGTGCCAGCAGGGCAGGGGGTACAGATACGCAGTATTTT

J gene: TRBJ1-2
V gene: TRBV2
clone size: -
D gene: -
CDR3 protein: CASSEAESVYGYTF
CDR3 DNA: TGTGCCAGCAGTGAAGCTGAGTCGGTCTATGGCTACACCTTC

J gene: TRBJ1-3
V gene: TRBV28
clone size: few
D gene: TRBD1
CDR3 protein: CASTTTGSGNTIYF
CDR3 DNA: TGTGCCAGCACTACGACAGGGTCTGGAAACACCATATATTTT

J gene: TRBJ1-5
V gene: TRBV4-1
clone size: -
D gene: -
CDR3 protein: CASSQDHGPGQPQHF
CDR3 DNA: TGCGCCAGCAGCCAAGACCACGGGCCCGGCCAGCCCCAGCATTTT

J gene: TRBJ1-1
V gene: TRBV4-3
clone size: few
D gene: -
CDR3 protein: CASSQRIVSPGLTSNTEAFF
CDR3 DNA: TGCGCCAGCAGCCAACGGATAGTGAGTCCAGGCTTAACTTCGAACACTGAAGCTTTCTTT

J gene: TRBJ1-1
V gene: TRBV3-1/TRBV3-2
clone size: -
D gene: TRBD1
CDR3 protein: CASSQAAGGISEAFF
CDR3 DNA: TGTGCCAGCAGCCAAGCAGCAGGGGGGATCTCTGAAGCTTTCTTT

J gene: TRBJ2-2
V gene: TRBV7-2
clone size: once
D gene: -
CDR3 protein: CASSQIGRRGTGELFF
CDR3 DNA: TGTGCCAGCAGCCAAATCGGACGGAGGGGCACCGGGGAGCTGTTTTTT

J gene: TRBJ1-1
V gene: TRBV7-2
clone size: -
D gene: -
CDR3 protein: CASTSEGRNTEAFF
CDR3 DNA: TGTGCCAGCACCTCCGAGGGTCGGAACACTGAAGCTTTCTTT

J gene: TRBJ1-2
V gene: TRBV7-3
clone size: -
D gene: -
CDR3 protein: CASSLSLGDGYTF
CDR3 DNA: TGTGCCAGCAGCTTATCATTGGGGGATGGCTACACCTTC

J gene: TRBJ2-6
V gene: TRBV12-1
clone size: once
D gene: -
CDR3 protein: CASNVCGANVLTF
CDR3 DNA: TGTGCCAGCAACGTCTGTGGGGCCAACGTCCTGACTTTC

J gene: TRBJ1-2
V gene: TRBV6-5
clone size: -
D gene: -
CDR3 protein: CASSPRRGIYGYTF
CDR3 DNA: TGTGCCAGCAGTCCACGTAGGGGCATCTATGGCTACACCTTC

J gene: TRBJ1-3
V gene: TRBV11-2
clone size: -
D gene: -
CDR3 protein: CASSLAYPGNTIYF
CDR3 DNA: TGTGCCAGCAGCTTAGCCTATCCCGGAAACACCATATATTTT

J gene: TRBJ1-1
V gene: TRBV7-9
clone size: once
D gene: -
CDR3 protein: CASSPQANTEAFF
CDR3 DNA: TGTGCCAGCAGCCCACAGGCGAACACTGAAGCTTTCTTT

J gene: TRBJ2-2
V gene: TRBV28
clone size: once
D gene: TRBD2
CDR3 protein: CASSTSGLSGELFF
CDR3 DNA: TGTGCCAGCAGTACCTCGGGACTAAGCGGGGAGCTGTTTTTT

J gene: TRBJ2-1
V gene: TRBV2
clone size: -
D gene: -
CDR3 protein: CASSEGRGEQFF
CDR3 DNA: TGTGCCAGCAGTGAAGGGCGGGGTGAGCAGTTCTTC

J gene: TRBJ1-1
V gene: TRBV30
clone size: -
D gene: -
CDR3 protein: CAWSGGRAHTEAFF
CDR3 DNA: TGTGCCTGGAGCGGGGGGAGGGCGCACACTGAAGCTTTCTTT

J gene: TRBJ2-5
V gene: TRBV11-1
clone size: -
D gene: -
CDR3 protein: CASSLGRAQETQYF
CDR3 DNA: TGTGCCAGCAGCTTAGGTAGGGCCCAAGAGACCCAGTACTTC

J gene: TRBJ2-2
V gene: TRBV19
clone size: -
D gene: -
CDR3 protein: CASSIGYTGELFF
CDR3 DNA: TGTGCCAGTAGTATAGGGTATACCGGGGAGCTGTTTTTT

J gene: TRBJ2-5
V gene: TRBV7-8
clone size: -
D gene: TRBD1
CDR3 protein: CASSSRDRGWQETQYF
CDR3 DNA: TGTGCCAGCAGTTCTAGGGACAGGGGGTGGCAAGAGACCCAGTACTTC

J gene: TRBJ1-2
V gene: TRBV14
clone size: -
D gene: TRBD1
CDR3 protein: CASSQSGQDYYGYTF
CDR3 DNA: TGTGCCAGCAGCCAAAGTGGACAGGACTACTATGGCTACACCTTC

J gene: TRBJ1-6
V gene: TRBV9
clone size: -
D gene: -
CDR3 protein: CASSVGRDNSPLHF
CDR3 DNA: TGTGCCAGCAGCGTAGGGCGGGACAATTCACCCCTCCACTTT

J gene: TRBJ1-3
V gene: TRBV18
clone size: -
D gene: -
CDR3 protein: CASAGDLSGNTIYF
CDR3 DNA: TGTGCCAGCGCCGGGGATCTTTCTGGAAACACCATATATTTT

J gene: TRBJ2-5
V gene: TRBV6-1
clone size: -
D gene: -
CDR3 protein: CASSEVGSQETQYF
CDR3 DNA: TGTGCCAGCAGTGAAGTGGGCAGTCAAGAGACCCAGTACTTC

J gene: TRBJ1-3
V gene: TRBV5-1
clone size: few
D gene: -
CDR3 protein: CASSLGSGNTIYF
CDR3 DNA: TGCGCCAGCAGCTTGGGCTCTGGAAACACCATATATTTT

J gene: TRBJ2-3
V gene: TRBV24-1
clone size: -
D gene: TRBD2
CDR3 protein: CATSKAGGTDTQYF
CDR3 DNA: TGTGCCACCAGTAAAGCGGGGGGCACAGATACGCAGTATTTT

J gene: TRBJ1-4
V gene: TRBV2
clone size: once
D gene: -
CDR3 protein: CASSSKGTFNEKLFF
CDR3 DNA: TGTGCCAGCAGTTCTAAAGGGACCTTTAATGAAAAACTGTTTTTT

J gene: TRBJ2-1
V gene: TRBV18
clone size: -
D gene: -
CDR3 protein: CASSQNRNSYNEQFF
CDR3 DNA: TGTGCCAGCTCACAAAACAGGAACTCCTACAATGAGCAGTTCTTC

J gene: TRBJ1-2
V gene: TRBV7-8
clone size: few
D gene: TRBD1
CDR3 protein: CASSFQRGTGVYGYTF
CDR3 DNA: TGTGCCAGCAGCTTCCAGCGCGGGACAGGGGTCTATGGCTACACCTTC

J gene: TRBJ1-1
V gene: TRBV3-1/TRBV3-2
clone size: -
D gene: -
CDR3 protein: CASSLQNTEAFF
CDR3 DNA: TGTGCCAGCAGCCTACAGAACACTGAAGCTTTCTTT

J gene: TRBJ1-6
V gene: TRBV19
clone size: -
D gene: TRBD1
CDR3 protein: CASSMQTGRSSPLHF
CDR3 DNA: TGTGCCAGTAGTATGCAGACAGGGAGGAGTTCACCCCTCCACTTT

J gene: TRBJ2-1
V gene: TRBV5-1
clone size: -
D gene: TRBD2
CDR3 protein: CASSLDAGGLNEQFF
CDR3 DNA: TGCGCCAGCAGCTTGGACGCGGGGGGGCTCAATGAGCAGTTCTTC

J gene: TRBJ2-5
V gene: TRBV5-6
clone size: -
D gene: TRBD1
CDR3 protein: CASSWTGTGQQETQYF
CDR3 DNA: TGTGCCAGCAGCTGGACCGGGACAGGACAGCAAGAGACCCAGTACTTC

J gene: TRBJ1-5
V gene: TRBV25-1
clone size: -
D gene: -
CDR3 protein: CASSESGNRNQPQHF
CDR3 DNA: TGTGCCAGCAGTGAATCCGGGAACCGCAATCAGCCCCAGCATTTT

J gene: TRBJ1-5
V gene: TRBV7-2
clone size: -
D gene: -
CDR3 protein: CASVQDSNQPQHF
CDR3 DNA: TGTGCCAGCGTCCAAGATAGCAATCAGCCCCAGCATTTT

J gene: TRBJ2-5
V gene: TRBV5-1
clone size: -
D gene: TRBD1
CDR3 protein: CASRKGQGAGETQYF
CDR3 DNA: TGCGCCAGCAGAAAAGGGCAGGGGGCGGGGGAGACCCAGTACTTC

J gene: TRBJ1-5
V gene: TRBV6-5
clone size: -
D gene: TRBD1
CDR3 protein: CASSYSMTGEISAQHF
CDR3 DNA: TGTGCCAGCAGTTACTCCATGACAGGGGAAATCTCAGCCCAGCATTTT

J gene: TRBJ1-5
V gene: TRBV4-1
clone size: once
D gene: TRBD1
CDR3 protein: CASSQVFVGGAGQPQHF
CDR3 DNA: TGCGCCAGCAGCCAAGTCTTCGTAGGGGGCGCAGGTCAGCCCCAGCATTTT

J gene: TRBJ2-4
V gene: TRBV5-5
clone size: -
D gene: TRBD1
CDR3 protein: CASSLVGTGVNIQYF
CDR3 DNA: TGTGCCAGCAGCTTGGTAGGGACAGGGGTGAACATTCAGTACTTC

J gene: TRBJ1-2
V gene: TRBV7-2
clone size: -
D gene: -
CDR3 protein: CASSLGGGRGNYGYTF
CDR3 DNA: TGTGCCAGCAGCTTAGGCGGGGGCCGGGGCAACTATGGCTACACCTTC

J gene: TRBJ2-5
V gene: TRBV27
clone size: -
D gene: TRBD1
CDR3 protein: CASSLPPPTGASETQYF
CDR3 DNA: TGTGCCAGCAGTTTACCCCCTCCGACAGGGGCTTCGGAGACCCAGTACTTC

J gene: TRBJ1-5
V gene: TRBV29-1
clone size: -
D gene: TRBD1
CDR3 protein: CSATTGIYQPQHF
CDR3 DNA: TGCAGCGCAACGACAGGGATCTATCAGCCCCAGCATTTT

J gene: TRBJ1-2
V gene: TRBV3-1/TRBV3-2
clone size: -
D gene: -
CDR3 protein: CASSQTDEYSNGYTF
CDR3 DNA: TGTGCCAGCAGCCAAACCGATGAGTATAGTAATGGCTACACCTTC

J gene: TRBJ2-5
V gene: TRBV2
clone size: -
D gene: TRBD2
CDR3 protein: CASRRGSGGPRETQYF
CDR3 DNA: TGTGCCAGCAGGAGGGGTAGCGGGGGGCCAAGGGAGACCCAGTACTTC